The 8 T cell receptor beta chains in this list originate from one sample, sequenced in a study of blood T cell repertoires in COVID-19. The assay was immunoSEQ multiplex PCR, and TCRdb's table has in-frame clones only and misses some. The profile shows under 200,000 clones, 80% to 85% of them singletons. Input material: peripheral blood. These receptors were obtained from a human donor with acute or convalescent COVID-19. The donor label of this sample is uncertain.

The chain links TRBV3-1 (or the pseudogene TRBV3-2) to TRBJ1-1; 7 bases line up with TRBD1. Germline V lookup: CDR1 LGHDT, CDR2 YNNKEL (reference sequence). Trimming removed 0 bases from V and 11 bases from J; junction bases left unmatched: 3. There are 12 residues in the CDR3. CDR3 in DNA: TGTGCCAGCAGCCAAGAACGACAGGGTGCTTTCTTT. Protein sequence: CASSQERQGAFF.

The chain joins TRBV5-1 to TRBJ2-5; unclear D gene. The V gene's germline CDR1 is SGHRS and CDR2 YFSETQ. The CDR3 has 13 amino acids. Trimming pared 0 bases from V and 4 bases from J, leaving 7 bases between. The CDR3 DNA reads as TGCGCCAGCAGCTTGGACGCAGGAGAGACCCAGTACTTC. Translation gives CASSLDAGETQYF.

The V gene is TRBV19, the J gene TRBJ2-7, with TRBD1 identical over 8 bases. Per germline, CDR1 LNHDA and CDR2 SQIVND (reference sequence). This CDR3 is built from 17 residues. J gave up 7 bases and V 1 base, and 15 bases lay outside the gene matches. In DNA form, the CDR3 reads TGTGCCAGTAGTATAGGTGGCGGGGCCAGGGGGCTGAGTGAGCAGTACTTC. Its translation is CASSIGGGARGLSEQYF. Variable domain in full (rest from reference TRBV19 and TRBJ2-7): DGGITQSPKYLFRKEGQNVTLSCEQNLNHDAMYWYRQDPGQGLRLIYYSQIVNDFQKGDIAEGYSVSREKKESFPLTVTSAQKNPTAFYLCASSIGGGARGLSEQYFGPGTRLTVT.

The chain couples TRBV7-9 to TRBJ2-7; D possibly corresponds to TRBD2 (5 bases). Germline CDR1 SEHNR, CDR2 FQNEAQ (reference sequence). The CDR3 extends over 16 amino acids. Deletions cut 5 bases from V and 1 base from J, with 18 bases between. Here the CDR3 reads CASSQAGVQPSYEQYF. CDR3 bases: TGTGCCAGCAGCCAAGCCGGGGTTCAACCATCCTACGAGCAGTACTTC.

This chain uses TRBV5-1 with TRBJ1-2, with 10 bases fitting TRBD1. The CDR3 is 15 residues long. The ends lost 1 base at V and 3 bases at J; junction bases unmatched: 3. Germline CDR1 is SGHRS and CDR2 is YFSETQ. The DNA of the CDR3 is TGCGCCAGCAGCTTGAGGACAGGGGGTGACTATGGCTACACCTTC. The encoded protein is CASSLRTGGDYGYTF.

The chain joins TRBV5-1 to TRBJ2-2, with 12 bases that match TRBD2. V lost 1 base, J lost 7 bases, and 5 bases stayed unmatched. Germline assignment: CDR1 SGHRS and CDR2 YFSETQ. This CDR3 is built from 16 residues. The CDR3 reads CASSLTTSGSFGELFF. For the CDR3, the DNA is TGCGCCAGCAGCTTGACGACTAGCGGGAGTTTCGGGGAGCTGTTTTTT.

This clone has more than one count but fewer than ten. V and J are TRBV4-1 and TRBJ1-5, with a possible D match to TRBD1 (5 bases). This CDR3 has 15 amino acids. V was clipped by 1 base and J by 7 bases, with 14 bases between them. In germline, CDR1 is MGHRA, CDR2 YSYEKL. CDR3 in amino acids: CASSQGLVPGQPQHF. The CDR3 DNA reads as TGCGCCAGCAGCCAAGGATTGGTACCAGGGCAGCCCCAGCATTTT.

The rearrangement uses TRBV6-5 and TRBJ2-3; D is possibly TRBD2 (7 bases). The CDR3 consists of 15 residues. V lost 2 bases and J lost 6, with 15 bases in between. The V gene's germline CDR1 is MNHEY and CDR2 SVGAGI. For the CDR3, the DNA is TGTGCCAGCAGTTACATCGCGGGGGCGGGGGATACGCAGTATTTT. It codes for CASSYIAGAGDTQYF.